Each of the 32 T cell receptor beta chains below was sequenced from the same sample in a study of blood T cell repertoires in COVID-19. Only in-frame clones appear in the TCRdb table, and some are missing; sequencing was by immunoSEQ multiplex PCR. This sample has 85,000 to 120,000 clones, with 87% found just once. The sequencing input was peripheral blood. The origin of the receptors is a woman in her forties or fifties with COVID-19, enrolled during active disease.

The rearrangement uses TRBV29-1 and TRBJ1-6, with D possibly TRBD1 on 6 matching bases. Germline CDR1 and CDR2: SQVTM and ANQGSEA. V lost 4 bases to trimming and J lost 14 bases, with 15 bases between them. The CDR3 is 12 amino acids. The CDR3 DNA reads TGCAGCGTTGTGGACAGACAGTTGGCCCTCCACTTT. Protein product: CSVVDRQLALHF.

This clone has only a few counts. V gene TRBV3-1 (or the pseudogene TRBV3-2) combines with J gene TRBJ1-6; 7 bases line up with TRBD1. The germline V gene has CDR1 LGHDT and CDR2 YNNKEL (reference sequence). This CDR3 spans 14 amino acids. J was trimmed by 7 bases and V by 6 bases; bases with no gene match: 6. The CDR3 here is CASRPGTENSPLHF. DNA for the CDR3: TGTGCCAGCAGACCCGGGACAGAGAATTCACCCCTCCACTTT.

The genes are TRBV2 and TRBJ2-5; no firm D call. The CDR3 has 12 residues. Per the germline V gene, CDR1 is SNHLY and CDR2 is FYNNEI. The V and J ends lost 4 bases and 4 bases respectively, with 7 bases between them. CDR3 protein: CASSGPRETQYF. The CDR3 DNA is TGTGCCAGCAGTGGGCCCCGAGAGACCCAGTACTTC.

V usage is TRBV7-8 and J usage is TRBJ1-6; D remains unclear. The CDR3 length is 15 residues. Trimming pared 4 bases from V and 4 bases from J, leaving 11 bases between. From germline, CDR1 is SGHVS and CDR2 FQNEAQ. The CDR3 nucleotides are TGTGCCAGCAGCTCTCGGGAGCATTATAATTCACCCCTCCACTTT. Translated: CASSSREHYNSPLHF. Drawing the rest from reference TRBV7-8 and TRBJ1-6, the complete variable domain is GAGVSQSPRYKVAKRGQDVALRCDPISGHVSLFWYQQALGQGPEFLTYFQNEAQLDKSGLPSDRFFAERPEGSVSTLKIQRTQQEDSAVYLCASSSREHYNSPLHFGNGTRLTVT.

This rearrangement joins TRBV11-3 to TRBJ1-4; tentative D call: TRBD1 (5 bases). V was clipped by 3 bases and J by 3 bases, with 11 bases between them. CDR3 size: 15 residues. From germline, CDR1 is SGHNT and CDR2 YENEEA. CDR3 sequence (DNA): TGTGCCAGCAGCTTCATTTCAGGGTCTAATGAAAAACTGTTTTTT. Its translation is CASSFISGSNEKLFF.

The V call is TRBV6-6, the J call TRBJ2-7; TRBD1 matches at 10 bases. Losses at the gene ends were 2 bases for V and 3 bases for J; bases not matched to a gene: 1. The CDR3 has 14 residues. CDR1 MNHNY and CDR2 SVGAGI come from the germline V gene (reference sequence). CDR3 DNA: TGTGCCAGCAGTTACGGACAGGGGGACTACGAGCAGTACTTC. The encoded protein is CASSYGQGDYEQYF.

The V call is TRBV12-3 or TRBV12-4, the J call TRBJ1-4; TRBD1 is a possible D gene (5 bases). Trimming shortened V by 3 bases and J by 7 bases, and 9 bases separated the two germline ends. The CDR3 consists of 13 residues. The chain's CDR3 is CASSLGGGEKLFF. Written as DNA, the CDR3 is TGTGCCAGCAGTTTGGGGGGAGGTGAAAAACTGTTTTTT.

J is TRBJ1-2 and V is TRBV3-1 (or the pseudogene TRBV3-2); 7 nucleotides align to TRBD1. The germline V gene has CDR1 LGHDT and CDR2 YNNKEL (reference sequence). The CDR3 sequence is 14 residues long. The J segment lost 2 bases and the V segment lost 4 bases, leaving 4 bases of the junction unmatched. The CDR3 spells CASSPTGYNYGYTF. For the CDR3, the DNA is TGTGCCAGCAGCCCGACAGGGTACAACTATGGCTACACCTTC.

The J gene is TRBJ2-5, the V gene TRBV19; TRBD2 aligns across 8 bases. V gave up 3 bases and J gave up 2 bases; unmatched junction bases: 8. CDR3 length: 16 residues. In germline, CDR1 is LNHDA, CDR2 SQIVND (reference sequence). CDR3 in amino acids: CASSMERGSLQETQYF. The CDR3 nucleotides are TGTGCCAGTAGTATGGAGCGGGGGAGTTTACAAGAGACCCAGTACTTC. Variable domain in full (rest from reference TRBV19 and TRBJ2-5): DGGITQSPKYLFRKEGQNVTLSCEQNLNHDAMYWYRQDPGQGLRLIYYSQIVNDFQKGDIAEGYSVSREKKESFPLTVTSAQKNPTAFYLCASSMERGSLQETQYFGPGTRLLVL.

DNA of the CDR3: TGCGCCAGCAGTCATAGCGGGGGGGACTACGAGCAGTACTTC. It is translated as CASSHSGGDYEQYF. The genes are TRBV10-2 and TRBJ2-7, with TRBD2 matching over 11 bases. This CDR3 region has 14 residues. V shed 5 bases and J 3 bases; nucleotides not matched to a gene: 3. Germline CDR1 reads WSHSY; CDR2 reads SAAADI.

This clone has only one observation. This rearrangement joins TRBV7-3 to TRBJ2-3, with TRBD2 identical over 9 bases. CDR1 SGHTA and CDR2 FQGTGA come from the germline V gene. V shed 2 bases, J shed 2 bases, and the junction held 5 bases outside the gene matches. This CDR3 spans 16 amino acids. DNA for the CDR3: TGTGCCAGCAGCTTAGAAGCGGGGGGCCCCACAGATACGCAGTATTTT. It yields the protein CASSLEAGGPTDTQYF.

This clone was seen only a few times. The chain joins TRBV5-5 to TRBJ1-2; TRBD1 matches 9 bases. V was clipped by 0 bases and J by 8 bases; unmatched bases: 5. The CDR3 covers 14 residues. Germline V gene data show CDR1 as SGHKS and CDR2 as YYEKEE (reference sequence). As DNA, the CDR3 is TGTGCCAGCAGCTTGGGTGGGACAGGGAGCGGCTACACCTTC. Protein: CASSLGGTGSGYTF.

The chain recombines TRBV10-2 with TRBJ2-7; TRBD1 aligns across 9 bases. J lost 3 bases, V lost 4 bases, and 1 base had no gene match. The CDR3 covers 13 residues. The germline V gene encodes CDR1 WSHSY and CDR2 SAAADI. The chain's CDR3 is CASSVGQGYEQYF. The DNA of the CDR3 is TGCGCCAGCAGTGTGGGACAGGGCTACGAGCAGTACTTC.

CDR3 protein: CASSAQLGQYTDTQYF. The CDR3 DNA reads TGTGCCAGCAGCGCCCAGCTAGGCCAATACACAGATACGCAGTATTTT. The V call is TRBV27, the J call TRBJ2-3; unclear D gene. Germline CDR1 reads MNHEY; CDR2 reads SMNVEV (reference sequence). Trimming took off 6 bases at V and 2 bases at J, with 18 bases between the two ends. The CDR3 has 16 residues.

For the CDR3, the DNA is TGTGCCAGCGGTAATACAGGGATGAGCTATGGCTACACCTTC. This translates into CASGNTGMSYGYTF. The chain is built from TRBV2 and TRBJ1-2, with D possibly matching TRBD1 (6 bases). Trimming removed 8 bases at V and 4 bases at J, with 17 bases between. CDR1 SNHLY and CDR2 FYNNEI come from the germline V gene. This CDR3 is built from 14 residues.

The chain joins TRBV7-3 to TRBJ1-6; D ambiguous. The CDR3 runs to 14 residues. V lost 2 bases to trimming and J lost 8 bases, with 10 bases between them. CDR1 SGHTA and CDR2 FQGTGA come from the germline V gene. DNA for the CDR3: TGTGCCAGCAGCTTACGGTCGAGGGATTCACCCCTCCACTTT. This gives the protein CASSLRSRDSPLHF.

The rearrangement uses TRBV4-3 and TRBJ2-7, with 7 bases matching TRBD1. The length of the CDR3 is 14 residues. Germline CDR1 LGHNA, CDR2 YSLEER. The J segment lost 2 bases and the V segment lost 4 bases, leaving 5 bases of the junction unmatched. The CDR3 DNA follows: TGCGCCAGCAGCCCACGACAGGGCCCCTACGAGCAGTACTTC. Protein product: CASSPRQGPYEQYF.

The chain links TRBV11-2 to TRBJ2-5; 7 bases fit TRBD2. The CDR3 covers 14 residues. The trim removed 6 bases at V and 3 bases at J, leaving 7 bases unmatched. In germline, CDR1 is SGHAT, CDR2 FQNNGV. In DNA, the CDR3 is TGTGCCAGCAGGATAGCGGGCTCCAAAGAGACCCAGTACTTC. Protein sequence: CASRIAGSKETQYF.

This clone was recorded only once. The chain has TRBV19 and TRBJ2-3; D is ambiguous. Germline assignment: CDR1 LNHDA and CDR2 SQIVND (reference sequence). This CDR3 is built from 13 residues. V gave up 6 bases and J gave up 3 bases, with 10 bases separating them. The CDR3 reads CASRYTGTDTQYF. CDR3 in DNA: TGTGCCAGTAGATACACCGGGACAGATACGCAGTATTTT.

The V call is TRBV29-1, the J call TRBJ1-1; 9 bases are a match to TRBD1. The V segment lost 8 bases and the J segment 10 bases; nucleotides outside the gene matches: 8. CDR3 length: 11 residues. Germline V gene lookup returns CDR1 SQVTM and CDR2 ANQGSEA. The CDR3 region has the DNA TGCAGCTCCTTGACAGGGGGGGGAGCTTTCTTT. Amino acid sequence: CSSLTGGGAFF.

The chain carries TRBV21-1 and TRBJ1-2; the table's D call TRBD1 went unverified against the DNA. TRBV21-1 is deemed a pseudogene. There are 14 residues in the CDR3. The CDR3 DNA is TGTGCCAGCAGCAAAGGGGTGGGACAGGATGGCTACACCTTC. As protein: CASSKGVGQDGYTF.

This clone was seen once. The chain uses TRBV11-1 and TRBJ1-2; TRBD1 agrees at 10 bases. CDR1 SGHAT and CDR2 FQDESV come from the germline V gene (reference sequence). V shed 5 bases, J shed 3 bases, and the junction held 6 bases outside the gene matches. There are 15 residues in the CDR3. CDR3 in amino acids: CASSPRQGAYYGYTF. The CDR3 nucleotides read TGTGCCAGCAGCCCCAGACAGGGGGCTTACTATGGCTACACCTTC.

V is TRBV6-1 and J is TRBJ1-1, with D possibly matching TRBD1 (5 bases). The ends were cut back, 3 bases at V and 6 bases at J, with 14 bases in the middle. There are 14 residues in the CDR3. Germline CDR1 reads MNHNS; CDR2 reads SASEGT. The CDR3 loop is CASSDWGVAAEAFF. CDR3 sequence (DNA): TGTGCCAGCAGTGATTGGGGGGTGGCAGCTGAAGCTTTCTTT.

The V and J genes are TRBV5-6 and TRBJ1-4; no clear D gene. The V end lost 4 bases, the J end lost 10 bases, and 20 bases lay between the germline ends. Germline CDR1 and CDR2: SGHDT and YYEEEE. This CDR3 is 15 amino acids long. CDR3 in DNA: TGTGCCAGCAGCCCCCGGTCCGCGGGGATCGGAAAACTGTTTTTT. Translated: CASSPRSAGIGKLFF.

This chain joins TRBV7-5 and TRBJ2-1; the DNA was not used to check the table's D call, TRBD2. TRBV7-5 is a documented pseudogene. The CDR3 loop spans 15 amino acids. The CDR3 nucleotides are TGTGTCAGAAGCTTACGGGGGAACCCCTACAATGAGCAGTTCTTC. Protein: CVRSLRGNPYNEQFF.

The chain carries TRBV7-2 and TRBJ2-3; the D gene is possibly TRBD1 (6 bases). Trimming removed 5 bases at V and 4 bases at J, with 13 bases between. The CDR3 sequence is 14 residues long. CDR1 and CDR2 from the germline V gene are SGHTA and FQGNSA. The CDR3 protein is CASSIQGSADTQYF. CDR3 sequence (DNA): TGTGCCAGCAGCATACAGGGATCCGCAGATACGCAGTATTTT.

The chain uses TRBV18 and TRBJ2-1; 11 bases align to TRBD2. This CDR3 has 14 residues. With 6 bases clipped from V and 9 bases from J, the junction kept 7 bases outside the gene matches. The V gene's germline CDR1 is KGHSH and CDR2 LQKENI. CDR3 bases: TGTGCCAGCTCTGATAGCGGGGGGGCCCCTGAGCAGTTCTTC. Protein product: CASSDSGGAPEQFF.

The chain recombines TRBV7-3 with TRBJ1-1, with 11 bases that match TRBD1. Germline assignment: CDR1 SGHTA and CDR2 FQGTGA. With V trimmed by 5 bases and J by 4 bases, 3 bases remained unmatched. The CDR3 extends over 14 amino acids. CDR3 sequence reads: CASSAGTGGTEAFF. Here the CDR3 DNA reads TGTGCCAGCAGCGCAGGGACAGGGGGCACTGAAGCTTTCTTT.

This sequence joins TRBV19 and TRBJ2-2, with D possibly matching TRBD2 (5 bases). Germline loops: CDR1 LNHDA, CDR2 SQIVND (reference sequence). The ends were cut back, 8 bases at V and 4 bases at J, with 11 bases in the middle. This CDR3 spans 13 amino acids. In DNA, the CDR3 is TGTGCCAGTTCCGCGGGCGGCACCGGGGAGCTGTTTTTT. This translates into CASSAGGTGELFF.

This rearrangement joins TRBV3-1 (or the pseudogene TRBV3-2) to TRBJ2-3; 7 positions match TRBD1. V trimming: 5 bases; J trimming: 0 bases; junction bases outside the gene matches: 5. The CDR3 runs 15 residues. Per germline, CDR1 LGHDT and CDR2 YNNKEL (reference sequence). The CDR3 loop is CASSTTGQSTDTQYF. The DNA of the CDR3 is TGTGCCAGCAGCACAACGGGACAGAGCACAGATACGCAGTATTTT.

CDR3: CASRYGQENTEAFF. DNA for the CDR3: TGTGCCAGCAGGTACGGACAGGAGAACACTGAAGCTTTCTTT. The chain employs TRBV7-9 and TRBJ1-1, with 7 bases fitting TRBD1. Trimming removed 6 bases from V and 1 base from J; junction bases left unmatched: 5. In germline, CDR1 is SEHNR, CDR2 FQNEAQ (reference sequence). This CDR3 is 14 amino acids long.

The chain carries TRBV6-6 and TRBJ1-4; D not certain. From germline, CDR1 is MNHNY and CDR2 SVGAGI (reference sequence). Trimming removed 0 bases from V and 7 bases from J, with 3 bases in between. The CDR3 is made up of 12 amino acids. CDR3 DNA: TGTGCCAGCAGTTACTCCGGTGAAAAACTGTTTTTT. Translation: CASSYSGEKLFF.